A single sample gave rise to the 32 T cell receptor beta chains below, sequenced in a study of blood T cell repertoires in COVID-19. Repertoires were generated with immunoSEQ multiplex PCR, while TCRdb's copy carries only in-frame clones and drops some. Among around 150,000 clones listed, about 88% were seen once. Input material: peripheral blood. Receptors were obtained from a man aged 35-49 years with acute or convalescent COVID-19.

The rearrangement joins TRBV3-1 (or the pseudogene TRBV3-2) to TRBJ2-7; D not resolved. From germline, CDR1 is LGHDT and CDR2 YNNKEL (reference sequence). V was cut by 3 bases and J by 5 bases, with 14 bases left in between. The CDR3 consists of 14 residues. CDR3 sequence (DNA): TGTGCCAGCAGCCACCCACATGGCACAGACGAGCAGTACTTC. It yields the protein CASSHPHGTDEQYF.

The CDR3 bases are TGTGCCAGCAGCTTGACAGGCGGCGCTAGCACAGATACGCAGTATTTT. It is translated as CASSLTGGASTDTQYF. The chain joins TRBV5-4 to TRBJ2-3; D is possibly TRBD1 (5 bases). The CDR3 sequence is 16 residues long. In germline, CDR1 is SGHNT, CDR2 YYREEE (reference sequence). Deletions cut 1 base from V and 0 bases from J, with 12 bases between.

V is TRBV25-1 and J is TRBJ1-2, with 7 positions matching TRBD1. The germline gives CDR1 MGHDK, CDR2 SYGVNS. J gave up 3 bases and V 7 bases, and 8 bases lay outside the gene matches. This CDR3 spans 14 amino acids. The CDR3 sequence: CASTGQSRDYGYTF. The CDR3 DNA follows: TGTGCCAGCACGGGACAGTCTAGAGACTATGGCTACACCTTC.

The V and J genes are TRBV6-5 and TRBJ2-5, with a possible D match to TRBD1 (6 bases). CDR1 and CDR2 from the germline V gene are MNHEY and SVGAGI. V gave up 2 bases and J gave up 3 bases, with 10 bases separating them. The CDR3 sequence is 14 residues long. DNA of the CDR3: TGTGCCAGCAGTTACCACAGGGTCAAAGAGACCCAGTACTTC. Protein sequence: CASSYHRVKETQYF.

The chain joins TRBV5-4 to TRBJ1-2, with 7 bases fitting TRBD1. The germline V gene encodes CDR1 SGHNT and CDR2 YYREEE (reference sequence). V was pared by 3 bases and J by 6 bases, with 5 bases of the junction left unmatched. There are 13 residues in the CDR3. DNA of the CDR3: TGTGCCAGCAGCTCCGGACAGGCTGATGGCTACACCTTC. The encoded protein is CASSSGQADGYTF.

This clone was detected a few times. This chain's CDR3 is CSASNSDSNNEQFF. CDR3 bases: TGCAGTGCTAGTAATTCCGACTCAAACAATGAGCAGTTCTTC. This chain links TRBV20-1 with TRBJ2-1; D gene ambiguous. The CDR3 is 14 residues long. With 3 bases removed from V and 5 bases from J, the gap between germline ends came to 14 bases. Germline V CDR1 and CDR2: DFQATT, SNEGSKA (reference sequence).

This clone was recorded only once. The chain links TRBV2 to TRBJ1-2, with D possibly matching TRBD1 (6 bases). CDR1 and CDR2 from the germline V gene are SNHLY and FYNNEI. V lost 7 bases and J lost 2, with 17 bases in between. There are 15 residues in the CDR3. The CDR3 protein is CASKTGRGQNYGYTF. The DNA for the CDR3 is TGTGCCAGCAAGACAGGCCGTGGCCAAAACTATGGCTACACCTTC.

This chain links TRBV6-5 with TRBJ2-5, with D perhaps TRBD2 (6 bases). CDR1 is MNHEY and CDR2 is SVGAGI in the germline V gene. CDR3 length equals 12 residues. V lost 6 bases, J lost 5 bases, and 10 bases lay in between. CDR3 protein: CASRTGEETQYF. The CDR3 region has the DNA TGTGCCAGCAGGACGGGAGAGGAGACCCAGTACTTC.

The genes are TRBV28 and TRBJ2-2; D is undetermined. V gave up 3 bases and J gave up 6 bases, with 11 bases separating them. This CDR3 spans 14 amino acids. Germline values: CDR1 MDHEN, CDR2 SYDVKM. This chain's CDR3 is CASSLPGSAGELFF. CDR3 sequence (DNA): TGTGCCAGCAGTTTGCCCGGGTCAGCCGGGGAGCTGTTTTTT.

This chain uses TRBV21-1 with TRBJ1-2; TRBD1 reflects the table's D call only, with no check against the DNA. TRBV21-1 is listed as a pseudogene. This CDR3 is built from 18 residues. The CDR3 region is CARGIRLQGEKPIEGYTF. The CDR3 coding sequence is TGTGCCAGGGGGATCCGACTACAGGGGGAGAAACCCATCGAAGGCTACACCTTC.

The chain couples TRBV10-2 to TRBJ1-6; unclear D gene. The V end lost 3 bases, the J end lost 0 bases, and 6 bases lay between the germline ends. The length of the CDR3 is 15 residues. CDR1 is WSHSY, CDR2 SAAADI, per germline. The CDR3 loop reads CASSDRSSYNSPLHF. The DNA of the CDR3 is TGCGCCAGCAGTGACAGAAGCTCCTATAATTCACCCCTCCACTTT.

The chain joins TRBV12-5 to TRBJ1-1; tentatively, D is TRBD1 (6 bases). CDR3 length: 14 amino acids. The V and J ends lost 5 bases and 2 bases respectively, with 12 bases between them. Germline assignment: CDR1 LGHNT and CDR2 FRNRAP. CDR3 nucleotide sequence: TGTGCTAGTGGTCCGGAACAGGGTAACACTGAAGCTTTCTTT. It specifies CASGPEQGNTEAFF.

DNA for the CDR3: TGTGCCAGTAGTATAGTCGGGGATTCACCCCTCCACTTT. Its translation: CASSIVGDSPLHF. The chain employs TRBV19 and TRBJ1-6; D uncertain. Looked up from germline, CDR1 is LNHDA and CDR2 is SQIVND (reference sequence). The V gene lost 1 base and the J gene lost 8 bases, with 6 bases spanning the gap. CDR3 size: 13 residues. Filled out from reference TRBV19 and TRBJ1-6, the complete variable domain reads DGGITQSPKYLFRKEGQNVTLSCEQNLNHDAMYWYRQDPGQGLRLIYYSQIVNDFQKGDIAEGYSVSREKKESFPLTVTSAQKNPTAFYLCASSIVGDSPLHFGNGTRLTVT.

This chain joins TRBV10-3 and TRBJ1-2; no firm D call. V was clipped by 0 bases and J by 4 bases, with 6 bases between them. This CDR3 is 13 amino acids long. In germline, CDR1 is ENHRY, CDR2 SYGVKD. The CDR3 region has the DNA TGTGCCATCAGTGAGTCTAATTCCTATGGCTACACCTTC. Protein sequence: CAISESNSYGYTF.

The rearrangement joins TRBV5-5 to TRBJ1-6, with a possible D match to TRBD1 (6 bases). Trimming removed 4 bases at V and 8 bases at J, with 19 bases between. The CDR3 loop spans 16 amino acids. The germline V gene encodes CDR1 SGHKS and CDR2 YYEKEE (reference sequence). CDR3 bases: TGTGCCAGCAGCCGATCCCTGACAGGTCAGGATTCACCCCTCCACTTT. This sequence encodes CASSRSLTGQDSPLHF.

The gene calls are TRBV2 and TRBJ2-1, with TRBD1 as a possible D gene (6 bases). V was trimmed by 6 bases and J by 0 bases, leaving 12 bases between them. The CDR3 extends over 15 amino acids. CDR1 is SNHLY, CDR2 FYNNEI, per germline. The CDR3 DNA sequence: TGTGCCAGCAGCAGACAGGAGAGCTCCTACAATGAGCAGTTCTTC. Its translation: CASSRQESSYNEQFF.

CDR3 in amino acids: CASSEASLAHYGYTF. CDR3 in DNA: TGTGCCAGTAGTGAGGCCAGCCTTGCGCACTATGGCTACACCTTC. This chain links TRBV19 with TRBJ1-2; D gene ambiguous. Germline V gene lookup returns CDR1 LNHDA and CDR2 SQIVND (reference sequence). The V end lost 5 bases, the J end lost 3 bases, and 16 bases lay between the germline ends. The CDR3 totals 15 residues. Full variable domain (rest looked up from reference TRBV19 and TRBJ1-2): DGGITQSPKYLFRKEGQNVTLSCEQNLNHDAMYWYRQDPGQGLRLIYYSQIVNDFQKGDIAEGYSVSREKKESFPLTVTSAQKNPTAFYLCASSEASLAHYGYTFGSGTRLTVV.

This sequence joins TRBV30 and TRBJ2-7; tentatively, D is TRBD1 (6 bases). V was shortened by 2 bases and J by 6 bases, with 14 bases between the two germline ends. The CDR3 has 13 amino acids. Looked up from germline, CDR1 is GTSNPN and CDR2 is SVGIG (reference sequence). CDR3 in DNA: TGTGCCTGGAGTCGGGCAGGGGTGAGCGAGCAGTACTTC. Its protein is CAWSRAGVSEQYF. The whole variable domain, remainder taken from reference TRBV30 and TRBJ2-7, is SQTIHQWPATLVQPVGSPLSLECTVEGTSNPNLYWYRQAAGRGLQLLFYSVGIGQISSEVPQNLSASRPQDRQFILSSKKLLLSDSGFYLCAWSRAGVSEQYFGPGTRLTVT.

The chain combines TRBV6-5 with TRBJ1-1; 7 nucleotides agree with TRBD1. This CDR3 has 13 residues. From germline, CDR1 is MNHEY and CDR2 SVGAGI. V lost 4 bases, J lost 4 bases, and 3 bases stayed unmatched. The CDR3 DNA reads as TGTGCCAGCAGTTCGCGACAGGGCACTGAAGCTTTCTTT. This sequence encodes CASSSRQGTEAFF.

The J gene is TRBJ1-3, the V gene TRBV19; the D is unclear. The germline V gene has CDR1 LNHDA and CDR2 SQIVND (reference sequence). Trimming cost V 7 bases and J 0 bases, with 10 bases left between them. The CDR3 has 14 amino acids. The CDR3 loop reads CASTNTSSGNTIYF. The CDR3 bases are TGTGCCAGTACAAATACGAGCTCTGGAAACACCATATATTTT.

Only a few counts were recorded for this clone. The V call is TRBV7-3, the J call TRBJ2-2; 8 bases align to TRBD1. The CDR3 contains 16 residues. CDR1 and CDR2 (germline): SGHTA, FQGTGA. The J segment lost 4 bases and the V segment lost 5 bases, leaving 9 bases of the junction unmatched. CDR3 in amino acids: CASSLIAGGSTGELFF. The CDR3 coding sequence is TGTGCCAGCAGCCTTATTGCAGGGGGCTCCACCGGGGAGCTGTTTTTT.

V and J are TRBV7-9 and TRBJ2-5, with 9 bases identical to TRBD1. V shed 5 bases and J 3 bases; nucleotides not matched to a gene: 7. The germline gives CDR1 SEHNR, CDR2 FQNEAQ (reference sequence). The length of the CDR3 is 15 residues. As DNA, the CDR3 is TGTGCCAGCAGCCGTACAGGGGGCCTAGAAGAGACCCAGTACTTC. Translation gives CASSRTGGLEETQYF.

The gene calls are TRBV7-9 and TRBJ1-1, with TRBD1 as a possible D gene (5 bases). Deletions cut 8 bases from V and 4 bases from J, with 8 bases between. This CDR3 spans 11 amino acids. Germline V gene lookup returns CDR1 SEHNR and CDR2 FQNEAQ (reference sequence). CDR3 sequence: CASQGPTEAFF. As DNA, the CDR3 is TGTGCCAGCCAGGGCCCCACTGAAGCTTTCTTT.

This clone appeared once. This rearrangement joins TRBV3-1 (or the pseudogene TRBV3-2) to TRBJ2-6, with D unclear. Germline lookup yields CDR1 LGHDT and CDR2 YNNKEL (reference sequence). This CDR3 has 16 amino acids. The ends were cut back, 0 bases at V and 2 bases at J, with 8 bases in the middle. The CDR3: CASSQEGRPGANVLTF. The CDR3 nucleotides are TGTGCCAGCAGCCAAGAAGGCAGGCCTGGGGCCAACGTCCTGACTTTC.

This chain uses TRBV5-1 with TRBJ2-2; 11 bases align to TRBD2. The CDR3 has 16 amino acids. V lost 3 bases to trimming and J lost 5 bases; unmatched junction nucleotides: 6. Germline loops: CDR1 SGHRS, CDR2 YFSETQ. Here the CDR3 DNA reads TGCGCCAGCAGCTGGTCTAGCGGGGGGACGACCGGGGAGCTGTTTTTT. Protein: CASSWSSGGTTGELFF.

The V and J genes are TRBV6-5 and TRBJ2-1; 10 nucleotides line up with TRBD2. J lost 1 base, V lost 4 bases, and 4 bases had no gene match. Germline CDR1 is MNHEY and CDR2 is SVGAGI. The CDR3 extends over 16 amino acids. In DNA, the CDR3 is TGTGCCAGCAGTTCATTAGCGGGGGGATCCTACAATGAGCAGTTCTTC. This codes for CASSSLAGGSYNEQFF.

This clone was recorded a few times. V and J are TRBV5-4 and TRBJ1-1; the D is unclear. CDR3 size: 13 residues. From germline, CDR1 is SGHNT and CDR2 YYREEE (reference sequence). Trimming left V 4 bases short and J 7 bases short, with 14 bases between. CDR3 nucleotide sequence: TGTGCCAGCAGCCGAGGCGCAGGACTTGAAGCTTTCTTT. Protein: CASSRGAGLEAFF.

CDR3 loop: CASSLDRTNQPQHF. In DNA form, the CDR3 reads TGTGCCAGCAGCTTAGACAGGACTAATCAGCCCCAGCATTTT. This chain uses TRBV11-2 with TRBJ1-5; D not resolved. The V and J ends lost 0 bases and 4 bases respectively, with 7 bases between them. Germline V CDR1 and CDR2: SGHAT, FQNNGV. This CDR3 has 14 residues. The complete variable domain, with remaining parts taken from reference TRBV11-2 and TRBJ1-5, reads EAGVAQSPRYKIIEKRQSVAFWCNPISGHATLYWYQQILGQGPKLLIQFQNNGVVDDSQLPKDRFSAERLKGVDSTLKIQPAKLEDSAVYLCASSLDRTNQPQHFGDGTRLSIL.

The CDR3 loop reads CASSRSAGISTDTQYF. CDR3 coding DNA: TGTGCCAGCAGCCGTTCCGCGGGGATTAGCACAGATACGCAGTATTTT. The gene calls are TRBV5-6 and TRBJ2-3; D might be TRBD2 (6 bases). The CDR3 covers 16 residues. Trimming removed 4 bases from V and 0 bases from J, with 15 bases in between. The germline gives CDR1 SGHDT, CDR2 YYEEEE.

V is TRBV7-3 and J is TRBJ2-2; weak D call: TRBD2 (5 bases). Looked up from germline, CDR1 is SGHTA and CDR2 is FQGTGA. With 4 bases removed from V and 4 bases from J, the gap between germline ends came to 13 bases. CDR3 length: 15 residues. CDR3 protein: CASSSSREGTGELFF. The CDR3, as DNA: TGTGCCAGCAGCTCCAGTCGGGAAGGCACCGGGGAGCTGTTTTTT.

This sequence joins TRBV18 and TRBJ1-2; possible D gene TRBD1, 5 bases. Germline-derived CDR1 and CDR2 are KGHSH and LQKENI. The CDR3 is made up of 12 amino acids. The ends were cut back, 6 bases at V and 8 bases at J, with 13 bases in the middle. CDR3 in DNA: TGTGCCAGCTCGTTACAGGCGGAAGGCTACACCTTC. This translates into CASSLQAEGYTF. The full variable domain, in which reference TRBV18 and TRBJ1-2 provide the parts outside the CDR3, is NAGVMQNPRHLVRRRGQEARLRCSPMKGHSHVYWYRQLPEEGLKFMVYLQKENIIDESGMPKERFSAEFPKEGPSILRIQQVVRGDSAAYFCASSLQAEGYTFGSGTRLTVV.

This sequence joins TRBV4-1 and TRBJ2-6, with TRBD1 matching 8 bases. The junction had 16 bases not matched to a gene; V was cut back by 6 bases and J by 0 bases. Germline values: CDR1 MGHRA, CDR2 YSYEKL. This CDR3 is 20 amino acids long. CDR3 coding DNA: TGCGCCAGCAGTCGGACAGGGACCACAGTGGGGCTCTCTGGGGCCAACGTCCTGACTTTC. Protein sequence: CASSRTGTTVGLSGANVLTF.